These 5 T cell receptor beta chains originate from one sample sequenced in a study of T-cell reconstitution after alpha-beta-depleted transplantation in children. Construction of the TCRbeta library involved unique molecular identifiers. TCRdb reprocessed the PCR reads with MiXCR, giving one entry per CDR3 protein. The sample includes about 160,000 distinct CDR3 sequences, approximately 12% of them seen just once. This material consisted of PBMCs, taken before TCRalphabeta/CD19-depleted stem cell transplant. Receptors originate from a boy between 2 and 10 years old with acute myeloid leukemia, due to receive a stem cell transplant.

The table lists this clonotype with many counts. This sequence joins TRBV5-1 and TRBJ2-5; no firm D call. The V end lost 0 bases, the J end lost 5 bases, and 5 bases lay between the germline ends. Per germline, CDR1 SGHRS and CDR2 YFSETQ. The CDR3 loop spans 12 amino acids. In DNA form, the CDR3 reads TGCGCCAGCAGCTTGGGTCGGGAGACCCAGTACTTC. Translated, it gives CASSLGRETQYF. Full variable domain (rest looked up from reference TRBV5-1 and TRBJ2-5): KAGVTQTPRYLIKTRGQQVTLSCSPISGHRSVSWYQQTPGQGLQFLFEYFSETQRNKGNFPGRFSGRQFSNSRSEMNVSTLELGDSALYLCASSLGRETQYFGPGTRLLVL.

Many counts were recorded for this clonotype. The chain joins TRBV28 to TRBJ1-5; D is unresolved. V lost 6 bases and J lost 5, with 14 bases in between. The germline gives CDR1 MDHEN, CDR2 SYDVKM. The CDR3 covers 14 residues. The CDR3 is CASSRIAPYQPQHF. CDR3 sequence (DNA): TGTGCCAGCAGCAGGATTGCTCCTTATCAGCCCCAGCATTTT.

This clonotype was counted at least ten times. This chain connects TRBV5-1 to TRBJ2-5; TRBD2 agrees at 13 bases. Germline trimming cut 4 bases from V and 5 bases from J; bases unmatched to any gene: 5. CDR3 length: 15 amino acids. CDR1 SGHRS and CDR2 YFSETQ come from the germline V gene. CDR3 nucleotides: TGCGCCAGCAGCGCGACTAGCGGGGGGACTGAGACCCAGTACTTC. It encodes CASSATSGGTETQYF.

This clonotype was seen repeatedly, ten times or more. The chain uses TRBV6-6 and TRBJ1-5, with D unclear. Germline CDR1 reads MNHNY; CDR2 reads SVGAGI (reference sequence). The ends were cut back, 10 bases at V and 2 bases at J, with 12 bases in the middle. The CDR3 is 13 amino acids. The CDR3 reads CATHSTGNQPQHF. The DNA for the CDR3 is TGTGCCACCCACAGTACGGGCAATCAGCCCCAGCATTTT.

This clonotype has a count of ten or more. The V call is TRBV9, the J call TRBJ2-1; weak D call: TRBD2 (5 bases). The CDR3 is 13 residues long. V lost 4 bases and J lost 6, with 11 bases in between. CDR1 is SGDLS and CDR2 is YYNGEE in the germline V gene. In DNA, the CDR3 is TGTGCCAGCAGCCCCCTAGCTCCCAATGAGCAGTTCTTC. It is translated as CASSPLAPNEQFF.